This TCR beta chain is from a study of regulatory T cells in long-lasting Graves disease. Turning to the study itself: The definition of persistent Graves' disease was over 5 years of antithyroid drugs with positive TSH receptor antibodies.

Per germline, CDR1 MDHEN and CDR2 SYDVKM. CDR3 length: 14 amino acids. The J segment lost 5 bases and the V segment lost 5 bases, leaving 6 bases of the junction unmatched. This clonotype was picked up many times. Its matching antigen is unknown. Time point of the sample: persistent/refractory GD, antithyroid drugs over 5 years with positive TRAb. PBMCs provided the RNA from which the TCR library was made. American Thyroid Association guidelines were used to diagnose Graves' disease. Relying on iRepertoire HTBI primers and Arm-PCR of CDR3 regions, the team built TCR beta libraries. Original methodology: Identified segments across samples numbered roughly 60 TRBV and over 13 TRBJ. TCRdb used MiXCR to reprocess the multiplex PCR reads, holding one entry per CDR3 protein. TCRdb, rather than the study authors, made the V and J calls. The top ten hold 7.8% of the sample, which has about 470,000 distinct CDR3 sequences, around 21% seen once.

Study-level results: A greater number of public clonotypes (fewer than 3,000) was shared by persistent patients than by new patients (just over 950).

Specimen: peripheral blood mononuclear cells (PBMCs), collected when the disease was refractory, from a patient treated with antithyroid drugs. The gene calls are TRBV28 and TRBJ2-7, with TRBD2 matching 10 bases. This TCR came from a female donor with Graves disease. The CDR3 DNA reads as TGTGCCAGCAGTCCTAGCGGGAGCATCCACGAGCAGTACTTC. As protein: CASSPSGSIHEQYF.